Listed below are T cell receptor beta chains from one sample, sequenced in a study of response to subunit inactivated influenza vaccine. TCRdb called the RT-PCR reads again in MiXCR, with one record for every CDR3 protein. The sample has about 480,000 distinct CDR3 sequences, roughly 23% seen once. Here the sequenced sample was CD4+ T cells sorted from PBMCs, taken about 5 days after vaccination. The source of these receptors is a man aged 45 to 65 who received an inactivated influenza vaccine. Both conserved end residues are part of each CDR3. Fields, in order: CDR3 length, clone size, J gene, D gene, V gene, CDR3 protein, CDR3 DNA. A D gene is named only where the DNA matches it firmly. The listing skips clone size in some rows; elsewhere it reads once, few, many or a size class.

cdr3_length: 15; clone_size: -; j_call: TRBJ2-5; d_call: -; v_call: TRBV11-2; cdr3_aa: CASSRQSGYQETQYF; cdr3_nt: TGTGCCAGCAGTCGACAGTCGGGGTACCAAGAGACCCAGTACTTC
cdr3_length: 16; clone_size: -; j_call: TRBJ2-1; d_call: -; v_call: TRBV7-2; cdr3_aa: CASSFLVQAAADEQFF; cdr3_nt: TGTGCCAGCAGCTTCCTTGTGCAGGCGGCAGCGGATGAGCAGTTCTTC
cdr3_length: 14; clone_size: few; j_call: TRBJ1-1; d_call: TRBD1; v_call: TRBV5-1; cdr3_aa: CASSEQGARTEAFF; cdr3_nt: TGCGCCAGCAGCGAACAGGGGGCGCGCACTGAAGCTTTCTTT
cdr3_length: 13; clone_size: -; j_call: TRBJ2-5; d_call: -; v_call: TRBV20-1; cdr3_aa: CSALTRAQETQYF; cdr3_nt: TGCAGTGCTCTAACTAGAGCCCAAGAGACCCAGTACTTC
cdr3_length: 15; clone_size: few; j_call: TRBJ2-1; d_call: -; v_call: TRBV10-2; cdr3_aa: CASIGGAPGYNEQFF; cdr3_nt: TGCGCCAGCATAGGAGGGGCGCCAGGTTACAATGAGCAGTTCTTC
cdr3_length: 15; clone_size: few; j_call: TRBJ1-3; d_call: -; v_call: TRBV10-3; cdr3_aa: CAIRLDTASGNTIYF; cdr3_nt: TGTGCCATCAGGCTTGACACAGCCTCTGGAAACACCATATATTTT
cdr3_length: 14; clone_size: few; j_call: TRBJ2-7; d_call: -; v_call: TRBV6-1; cdr3_aa: CASSFRGHSYEQYF; cdr3_nt: TGTGCCAGCAGCTTCAGGGGACACTCCTACGAGCAGTACTTC
cdr3_length: 16; clone_size: few; j_call: TRBJ2-4; d_call: -; v_call: TRBV18; cdr3_aa: CASSPPLALAKNIQYF; cdr3_nt: TGTGCCAGCTCACCACCGTTGGCCCTAGCCAAAAACATTCAGTACTTC
cdr3_length: 14; clone_size: -; j_call: TRBJ2-3; d_call: TRBD2; v_call: TRBV20-1; cdr3_aa: CSAIIAGSTDTQYF; cdr3_nt: TGCAGTGCTATCATAGCGGGAAGCACAGATACGCAGTATTTT
cdr3_length: 17; clone_size: few; j_call: TRBJ1-1; d_call: -; v_call: TRBV27; cdr3_aa: CASSPSPFSGGVTEAFF; cdr3_nt: TGTGCCAGCAGTCCCTCCCCGTTTTCGGGCGGCGTCACTGAAGCTTTCTTT
cdr3_length: 16; clone_size: many; j_call: TRBJ2-1; d_call: TRBD1; v_call: TRBV7-8; cdr3_aa: CASSLVPGQGDNEQFF; cdr3_nt: TGTGCCAGCAGCTTAGTACCGGGACAGGGAGACAATGAGCAGTTCTTC
cdr3_length: 15; clone_size: few; j_call: TRBJ1-6; d_call: TRBD1; v_call: TRBV3-1; cdr3_aa: CASSPGQGAYSPLHF; cdr3_nt: TGTGCCAGCAGCCCGGGACAGGGAGCTTATTCACCCCTCCACTTT
cdr3_length: 13; clone_size: -; j_call: TRBJ2-1; d_call: TRBD2; v_call: TRBV15; cdr3_aa: CATRREGRDEQFF; cdr3_nt: TGTGCCACCAGACGGGAGGGCCGGGATGAGCAGTTCTTC
cdr3_length: 15; clone_size: many; j_call: TRBJ1-5; d_call: -; v_call: TRBV20-1; cdr3_aa: CSARPQGTGNQPQHF; cdr3_nt: TGCAGTGCTAGACCGCAAGGGACCGGTAATCAGCCCCAGCATTTT
cdr3_length: 16; clone_size: -; j_call: TRBJ2-2; d_call: TRBD2; v_call: TRBV27; cdr3_aa: CASSFAGLVGTGELFF; cdr3_nt: TGTGCCAGCAGTTTCGCGGGACTAGTTGGGACCGGGGAGCTGTTTTTT
cdr3_length: 13; clone_size: few; j_call: TRBJ1-2; d_call: -; v_call: TRBV12-3/TRBV12-4; cdr3_aa: CASSLQGFYGYTF; cdr3_nt: TGTGCCAGCAGTTTACAGGGGTTCTATGGCTACACCTTC
cdr3_length: 16; clone_size: few; j_call: TRBJ1-6; d_call: -; v_call: TRBV12-3/TRBV12-4; cdr3_aa: CASSGYPPGVDSPLHF; cdr3_nt: TGTGCCAGCAGTGGTTATCCACCCGGGGTGGATTCACCCCTCCACTTT
cdr3_length: 16; clone_size: -; j_call: TRBJ2-7; d_call: -; v_call: TRBV15; cdr3_aa: CATSRDLGSSSYEQYF; cdr3_nt: TGTGCCACCAGCAGAGATCTAGGGTCTAGCTCCTACGAGCAGTACTTC
cdr3_length: 12; clone_size: few; j_call: TRBJ1-1; d_call: -; v_call: TRBV24-1; cdr3_aa: CATSGRGTEAFF; cdr3_nt: TGTGCCACCAGTGGTCGGGGCACTGAAGCTTTCTTT
cdr3_length: 16; clone_size: few; j_call: TRBJ2-2; d_call: TRBD1; v_call: TRBV24-1; cdr3_aa: CATSRVEGGVTGELFF; cdr3_nt: TGTGCCACCAGTCGGGTCGAAGGGGGCGTCACCGGGGAGCTGTTTTTT
cdr3_length: 15; clone_size: -; j_call: TRBJ1-4; d_call: -; v_call: TRBV4-2; cdr3_aa: CASSQDIQSNEKLFF; cdr3_nt: TGTGCCAGCAGCCAAGATATCCAGTCCAATGAAAAACTGTTTTTT
cdr3_length: 15; clone_size: -; j_call: TRBJ2-7; d_call: -; v_call: TRBV7-2; cdr3_aa: CASSSLTWGHYEQYF; cdr3_nt: TGTGCCAGCAGCTCGCTCACGTGGGGTCACTACGAGCAGTACTTC
cdr3_length: 14; clone_size: -; j_call: TRBJ2-2; d_call: -; v_call: TRBV12-3/TRBV12-4; cdr3_aa: CASSPLLVAGELFF; cdr3_nt: TGTGCCAGCAGTCCCCTGTTGGTTGCCGGGGAGCTGTTTTTT
cdr3_length: 14; clone_size: few; j_call: TRBJ1-2; d_call: -; v_call: TRBV5-1; cdr3_aa: CASSLLGANYGYTF; cdr3_nt: TGCGCCAGCAGCTTGTTGGGGGCTAACTATGGCTACACCTTC
cdr3_length: 12; clone_size: -; j_call: TRBJ1-3; d_call: -; v_call: TRBV10-3; cdr3_aa: CAIIDSGNTIYF; cdr3_nt: TGTGCCATCATTGACTCTGGAAACACCATATATTTT
cdr3_length: 13; clone_size: -; j_call: TRBJ1-2; d_call: -; v_call: TRBV7-2; cdr3_aa: CASSEGRLGGYTF; cdr3_nt: TGTGCCAGCAGCGAAGGACGGTTGGGAGGCTACACCTTC
cdr3_length: 15; clone_size: -; j_call: TRBJ2-5; d_call: -; v_call: TRBV7-3; cdr3_aa: CASSLSGASQETQYF; cdr3_nt: TGTGCCAGCAGCTTAAGTGGCGCCTCCCAAGAGACCCAGTACTTC
cdr3_length: 14; clone_size: many; j_call: TRBJ2-7; d_call: TRBD2; v_call: TRBV13; cdr3_aa: CASSLDPLADEQYF; cdr3_nt: TGTGCCAGCAGCTTAGACCCCCTAGCGGACGAGCAGTACTTC
cdr3_length: 14; clone_size: -; j_call: TRBJ2-7; d_call: TRBD1; v_call: TRBV7-2; cdr3_aa: CASSSYGTVQEQYF; cdr3_nt: TGTGCCAGCAGTTCCTACGGGACAGTCCAAGAGCAGTACTTC
cdr3_length: 12; clone_size: few; j_call: TRBJ1-2; d_call: -; v_call: TRBV6-2/TRBV6-3; cdr3_aa: CASGSGYYGYTF; cdr3_nt: TGTGCCAGCGGGTCGGGATACTATGGCTACACCTTC
cdr3_length: 13; clone_size: few; j_call: TRBJ1-5; d_call: -; v_call: TRBV2; cdr3_aa: CASSLNPNQPQHF; cdr3_nt: TGTGCCAGCAGCTTAAATCCAAATCAGCCCCAGCATTTT
cdr3_length: 17; clone_size: few; j_call: TRBJ2-1; d_call: TRBD2; v_call: TRBV10-3; cdr3_aa: CATGGSGRALSYNEQFF; cdr3_nt: TGTGCCACCGGAGGCAGCGGGAGGGCCCTCTCCTACAATGAGCAGTTCTTC
cdr3_length: 13; clone_size: -; j_call: TRBJ2-5; d_call: -; v_call: TRBV20-1; cdr3_aa: CSAKGTSKETQYF; cdr3_nt: TGCAGTGCTAAGGGGACGTCGAAAGAGACCCAGTACTTC
cdr3_length: 13; clone_size: many; j_call: TRBJ2-7; d_call: TRBD2; v_call: TRBV18; cdr3_aa: CASSPSGSYEQYF; cdr3_nt: TGTGCCAGCAGTCCTAGCGGGTCCTACGAGCAGTACTTC
cdr3_length: 14; clone_size: -; j_call: TRBJ2-1; d_call: TRBD2; v_call: TRBV5-1; cdr3_aa: CASRNSGSINEQFF; cdr3_nt: TGCGCCAGCAGGAATAGCGGGAGTATAAATGAGCAGTTCTTC
cdr3_length: 13; clone_size: many; j_call: TRBJ1-2; d_call: -; v_call: TRBV12-3/TRBV12-4; cdr3_aa: CASSLLMDYGYTF; cdr3_nt: TGTGCCAGCAGTTTGTTAATGGACTATGGCTACACCTTC
cdr3_length: 15; clone_size: -; j_call: TRBJ2-2; d_call: -; v_call: TRBV5-1; cdr3_aa: CASSFAGGVTGELFF; cdr3_nt: TGCGCCAGCAGCTTCGCTGGGGGCGTCACCGGGGAGCTGTTTTTT
cdr3_length: 16; clone_size: once; j_call: TRBJ2-2; d_call: -; v_call: TRBV28; cdr3_aa: CASSLWGKYRPGELFF; cdr3_nt: TGTGCCAGCAGTTTATGGGGGAAATATCGGCCCGGGGAGCTGTTTTTT
cdr3_length: 16; clone_size: few; j_call: TRBJ2-1; d_call: TRBD2; v_call: TRBV6-2/TRBV6-3; cdr3_aa: CASRNSGWKQWNEQFF; cdr3_nt: TGTGCCAGCAGAAATAGCGGGTGGAAACAATGGAATGAGCAGTTCTTC
cdr3_length: 15; clone_size: -; j_call: TRBJ2-1; d_call: -; v_call: TRBV6-1; cdr3_aa: CASSLLGPGGSEQFF; cdr3_nt: TGTGCCAGCAGCCTCCTCGGACCGGGCGGCTCTGAGCAGTTCTTC
cdr3_length: 15; clone_size: -; j_call: TRBJ2-5; d_call: -; v_call: TRBV4-3; cdr3_aa: CASSQDTGIQETQYF; cdr3_nt: TGCGCCAGCAGCCAAGATACGGGGATACAAGAGACCCAGTACTTC
cdr3_length: 16; clone_size: -; j_call: TRBJ2-7; d_call: -; v_call: TRBV5-1; cdr3_aa: CASSLLTGGSGGEQYF; cdr3_nt: TGCGCCAGCAGCTTGCTTACAGGGGGCAGCGGGGGCGAGCAGTACTTC
cdr3_length: 17; clone_size: few; j_call: TRBJ2-1; d_call: TRBD2; v_call: TRBV12-3/TRBV12-4; cdr3_aa: CASSWTSGRALSNEQFF; cdr3_nt: TGTGCCAGCAGTTGGACTAGCGGGAGGGCTTTGTCCAATGAGCAGTTCTTC
cdr3_length: 13; clone_size: -; j_call: TRBJ1-2; d_call: -; v_call: TRBV7-6; cdr3_aa: CASSFQGLRGYTF; cdr3_nt: TGTGCCAGCAGCTTTCAGGGCCTTCGAGGCTACACCTTC
cdr3_length: 16; clone_size: once; j_call: TRBJ2-1; d_call: -; v_call: TRBV11-3; cdr3_aa: CASSYRERSSYNEQFF; cdr3_nt: TGTGCCAGCAGCTATCGAGAGCGGAGCTCCTACAATGAGCAGTTCTTC
cdr3_length: 19; clone_size: many; j_call: TRBJ1-6; d_call: -; v_call: TRBV4-3; cdr3_aa: CASSQDYYIQSSYNSPLHF; cdr3_nt: TGCGCCAGCAGCCAAGATTATTACATCCAGAGCTCCTATAATTCACCCCTCCACTTT
cdr3_length: 14; clone_size: many; j_call: TRBJ2-1; d_call: -; v_call: TRBV10-3; cdr3_aa: CAISEPSGGYEQFF; cdr3_nt: TGTGCCATCAGTGAGCCGTCCGGGGGATATGAGCAGTTCTTC
cdr3_length: 15; clone_size: few; j_call: TRBJ2-7; d_call: -; v_call: TRBV5-6; cdr3_aa: CASSLKGLNSYEQYF; cdr3_nt: TGTGCCAGCAGCTTAAAGGGACTGAACTCCTACGAGCAGTACTTC
cdr3_length: 11; clone_size: few; j_call: TRBJ2-1; d_call: -; v_call: TRBV20-1; cdr3_aa: CSATDSNEQFF; cdr3_nt: TGCAGTGCTACAGATTCTAATGAGCAGTTCTTC
cdr3_length: 14; clone_size: few; j_call: TRBJ1-4; d_call: -; v_call: TRBV11-2; cdr3_aa: CASSLQWPNEKLFF; cdr3_nt: TGTGCCAGCAGCTTACAGTGGCCGAATGAAAAACTGTTTTTT
cdr3_length: 14; clone_size: -; j_call: TRBJ2-5; d_call: TRBD2; v_call: TRBV18; cdr3_aa: CASSRGRAEETQYF; cdr3_nt: TGTGCCAGCTCACGCGGGAGGGCCGAAGAGACCCAGTACTTC
cdr3_length: 15; clone_size: few; j_call: TRBJ1-2; d_call: -; v_call: TRBV3-1; cdr3_aa: CASSPSRQSNYGYTF; cdr3_nt: TGTGCCAGCAGCCCCTCACGACAGTCCAACTATGGCTACACCTTC